Shown below are 22 T cell receptor beta chains from a single sample sequenced in a study of shared clonotypes between healthy human individuals. Sequencing was performed with immunoSEQ multiplex PCR; in TCRdb, only in-frame clones are kept and a portion is missing. The data hold about 2,500,000 clones, with around nine tenths observed a single time. The specimen sequenced was naive CD4+ T cells sorted from blood. Subset: CD45RA+ positively selected. The receptor set was obtained from a young man in good health.

The CDR3 spells CASSFVGGQPQHF. CDR3 coding DNA: TGTGCCAGCAGCTTTGTAGGGGGTCAGCCCCAGCATTTT. V usage is TRBV5-4 and J usage is TRBJ1-5, with D possibly matching TRBD1 (6 bases). The CDR3 runs to 13 residues. V lost 2 bases, J lost 6 bases, and 9 bases lay in between. Germline V gene data show CDR1 as SGHNT and CDR2 as YYREEE (reference sequence). Supplemented by reference TRBV5-4 and TRBJ1-5, the full variable domain reads ETGVTQSPTHLIKTRGQQVTLRCSSQSGHNTVSWYQQALGQGPQFIFQYYREEENGRGNFPPRFSGLQFPNYSSELNVNALELDDSALYLCASSFVGGQPQHFGDGTRLSIL.

The rearrangement uses TRBV18 and TRBJ2-5; 7 positions match TRBD2. The V gene end was trimmed by 6 bases and the J gene end by 0 bases; junction bases not matched to a gene: 7. The germline V gene encodes CDR1 KGHSH and CDR2 LQKENI. The CDR3 has 15 amino acids. CDR3 loop: CASSATSAYQETQYF. Written as DNA, the CDR3 is TGTGCCAGCTCGGCTACTAGCGCATACCAAGAGACCCAGTACTTC. The whole variable domain, remainder taken from reference TRBV18 and TRBJ2-5, is NAGVMQNPRHLVRRRGQEARLRCSPMKGHSHVYWYRQLPEEGLKFMVYLQKENIIDESGMPKERFSAEFPKEGPSILRIQQVVRGDSAAYFCASSATSAYQETQYFGPGTRLLVL.

Regarding this clone: The same CDR3 arises from other DNA sequences in this sample as well. The chain links TRBV9 to TRBJ1-1; the D is unclear. V shed 0 bases and J shed 2 bases, with 8 bases lying between them. This CDR3 is built from 14 residues. CDR1 is SGDLS and CDR2 is YYNGEE in the germline V gene. CDR3 sequence (DNA): TGTGCCAGCAGCGTAGCTAGCCATAACACTGAAGCTTTCTTT. This codes for CASSVASHNTEAFF.

In its sample, this clone was seen once. The CDR3, as DNA: TGTGCCAGCAGTTACGCCCAGTTGGAGACCCAGTACTTC. This sequence encodes CASSYAQLETQYF. The chain has TRBV6-6 and TRBJ2-5; D is undetermined. V lost 2 bases, J lost 5 bases, and 9 bases lay in between. The CDR3 is 13 residues long. Per the germline V gene, CDR1 is MNHNY and CDR2 is SVGAGI (reference sequence).

The V and J genes are TRBV29-1 and TRBJ2-3; D is ambiguous. CDR1 SQVTM and CDR2 ANQGSEA come from the germline V gene. CDR3 size: 13 residues. V was trimmed by 5 bases and J by 0 bases, leaving 9 bases between them. The CDR3 DNA follows: TGCAGCGTTACCTTCTTTAGCACAGATACGCAGTATTTT. Its protein product is CSVTFFSTDTQYF.

The J gene is TRBJ2-2, the V gene TRBV7-2; D is perhaps TRBD2 (5 bases). V dropped 4 bases and J dropped 5 bases, with 8 bases sitting between them. CDR1 and CDR2 from the germline V gene are SGHTA and FQGNSA. The CDR3 loop spans 13 amino acids. The DNA for the CDR3 is TGTGCCAGCAGCTCGGGGTTGACCGGGGAGCTGTTTTTT. The encoded protein is CASSSGLTGELFF.

This clone was counted a few times. The chain has TRBV5-4 and TRBJ1-1; D gene unclear. Germline V gives CDR1 SGHNT, CDR2 YYREEE (reference sequence). This CDR3 region has 14 residues. The ends were cut back, 1 base at V and 1 base at J, with 8 bases in the middle. CDR3 DNA sequence: TGTGCCAGCAGCTTGCTACAGACGAACACTGAAGCTTTCTTT. It codes for CASSLLQTNTEAFF.

Concerning this clone itself: This CDR3 is also generated by other DNA sequences in the sample. The chain employs TRBV5-1 and TRBJ2-5; D might be TRBD2 (5 bases). The CDR3 totals 14 residues. Trimming cost V 4 bases and J 2 bases, with 12 bases left between them. The germline V gene encodes CDR1 SGHRS and CDR2 YFSETQ. CDR3 sequence reads: CASSPRAGQETQYF. In DNA, the CDR3 is TGCGCCAGCAGCCCGCGGGCGGGTCAAGAGACCCAGTACTTC.

The V call is TRBV7-2, the J call TRBJ2-5; D is unclear. V was trimmed by 2 bases and J by 2 bases, leaving 12 bases between them. The germline V gene has CDR1 SGHTA and CDR2 FQGNSA. This CDR3 has 15 residues. CDR3 DNA: TGTGCCAGCAGCTTATCGGCCAGTTTACAAGAGACCCAGTACTTC. This translates into CASSLSASLQETQYF.

This rearrangement joins TRBV6-5 to TRBJ2-3, with 8 nucleotides matching TRBD2. Germline lookup yields CDR1 MNHEY and CDR2 SVGAGI. The V and J ends lost 8 bases and 0 bases, in that order; junction bases with no gene match: 7. This CDR3 region has 15 residues. CDR3 protein: CASGRLAPSTDTQYF. The DNA for the CDR3 is TGTGCCAGCGGAAGACTAGCGCCTAGCACAGATACGCAGTATTTT.

The CDR3 loop is CASSLESGSGLHEQFF. CDR3 bases: TGCGCCAGCAGCTTGGAGAGCGGGAGTGGTTTGCATGAGCAGTTCTTC. This chain joins TRBV5-1 and TRBJ2-1, with 8 bases lining up with TRBD2. The CDR3 sequence is 16 residues long. V lost 0 bases and J lost 8; bases outside the gene matches: 10. CDR1 and CDR2 from the germline V gene are SGHRS and YFSETQ.

The chain links TRBV28 to TRBJ2-7, with a possible D match to TRBD2 (6 bases). Germline CDR1 reads MDHEN; CDR2 reads SYDVKM. The CDR3 is 13 residues long. V lost 8 bases to trimming and J lost 2 bases, with 13 bases between them. The CDR3 DNA is TGTGCCAGCCTGCGGGACGGCCCCTACGAGCAGTACTTC. It yields the protein CASLRDGPYEQYF. The whole variable domain, filled in from reference TRBV28 and TRBJ2-7, reads DVKVTQSSRYLVKRTGEKVFLECVQDMDHENMFWYRQDPGLGLRLIYFSYDVKMKEKGDIPEGYSVSREKKERFSLILESASTNQTSMYLCASLRDGPYEQYFGPGTRLTVT.

This chain links TRBV6-5 with TRBJ2-2, with TRBD1 matching over 9 bases. The CDR3 is 16 residues long. Losses at the gene ends were 3 bases for V and 4 bases for J; bases not matched to a gene: 6. CDR1 and CDR2 from the germline V gene are MNHEY and SVGAGI. The CDR3 sequence is CASSYPGQGSTGELFF. The DNA for the CDR3 is TGTGCCAGCAGTTATCCGGGACAGGGATCCACCGGGGAGCTGTTTTTT.

The CDR3 protein is CASSLEYQGGGEQFF. CDR3 sequence (DNA): TGCGCCAGCAGCTTGGAGTACCAGGGAGGGGGTGAGCAGTTCTTC. V and J are TRBV5-1 and TRBJ2-1; D is perhaps TRBD2 (7 bases). V shed 0 bases and J shed 9 bases, with 16 bases lying between them. Germline CDR1 and CDR2: SGHRS and YFSETQ. The CDR3 loop spans 15 amino acids.

This chain connects TRBV10-1 to TRBJ2-1, with 9 bases fitting TRBD1. Germline assignment: CDR1 WNHNN and CDR2 SYGVQD (reference sequence). This CDR3 is 13 amino acids long. J gave up 6 bases and V 6 bases, and 3 bases lay outside the gene matches. The CDR3 DNA reads as TGCGCCAGCAGCAGGGACAGGGTCAATGAGCAGTTCTTC. Protein product: CASSRDRVNEQFF.

Comment on this clone: Additional DNA sequences in this sample encode the identical CDR3. The chain recombines TRBV18 with TRBJ2-7; TRBD1 agrees at 10 bases. CDR1 and CDR2 (germline): KGHSH, LQKENI. The CDR3 is 14 amino acids. With 3 bases clipped from V and 2 bases from J, the junction kept 1 base outside the gene matches. This CDR3 reads CASSPGQGPYEQYF. The DNA for the CDR3 is TGTGCCAGCTCACCGGGACAGGGGCCCTACGAGCAGTACTTC.

V is TRBV28 and J is TRBJ2-7; TRBD2 might be the D (6 bases). This CDR3 has 14 residues. Trimming removed 7 bases from V and 2 bases from J, with 15 bases in between. Germline assignment: CDR1 MDHEN and CDR2 SYDVKM. CDR3 loop: CASNGGTGAYEQYF. CDR3 nucleotides: TGTGCCAGCAATGGAGGGACGGGGGCCTACGAGCAGTACTTC.

With regard to this clone: Additional DNA sequences in this sample encode the identical CDR3. The chain joins TRBV27 to TRBJ1-2; 8 nucleotides agree with TRBD1. Trimming at V came to 5 bases and at J to 5 bases, leaving 7 bases not matched to a gene. Germline-derived CDR1 and CDR2 are MNHEY and SMNVEV (reference sequence). This CDR3 comprises 14 residues. The CDR3 protein is CASSQGQGRYGYTF. CDR3 in DNA: TGTGCCAGCAGTCAAGGACAGGGTCGGTATGGCTACACCTTC.

This chain links TRBV14 with TRBJ2-5; D remains ambiguous. Germline V lookup: CDR1 SGHDN, CDR2 FVKESK. This CDR3 is 14 amino acids long. Trimming shortened V by 4 bases and J by 1 base, and 10 bases separated the two germline ends. CDR3 bases: TGTGCCAGCAGCCTCCACTATATCCAAGAGACCCAGTACTTC. Its translation: CASSLHYIQETQYF. The full variable domain, with the rest looked up from reference TRBV14 and TRBJ2-5, is EAGVTQFPSHSVIEKGQTVTLRCDPISGHDNLYWYRRVMGKEIKFLLHFVKESKQDESGMPNNRFLAERTGGTYSTLKVQPAELEDSGVYFCASSLHYIQETQYFGPGTRLLVL.

The chain carries TRBV5-5 and TRBJ1-3; the D is unclear. V dropped 3 bases and J dropped 3 bases, with 13 bases sitting between them. Germline V gene sequence: CDR1 SGHKS, CDR2 YYEKEE (reference sequence). This CDR3 has 15 residues. The CDR3 coding sequence is TGTGCCAGCAGCTGGGGAACCGGATATGGAAACACCATATATTTT. It encodes CASSWGTGYGNTIYF.

The V and J genes are TRBV6-5 and TRBJ2-4; maybe TRBD1 (6 bases). CDR3 length: 14 residues. V was pared by 6 bases and J by 2 bases, with 11 bases between. From germline, CDR1 is MNHEY and CDR2 SVGAGI. This chain's CDR3 is CASSRGGSKNIQYF. The CDR3, as DNA: TGTGCCAGCAGCCGAGGGGGTTCCAAAAACATTCAGTACTTC.

The gene calls are TRBV11-2 and TRBJ2-1; perhaps D is TRBD1 or TRBD2 (6 bases each). V was shortened by 5 bases and J by 9 bases, with 14 bases between the two germline ends. There are 13 residues in the CDR3. Germline V gene sequence: CDR1 SGHAT, CDR2 FQNNGV. The chain's CDR3 is CASSLRGGLEQFF. In DNA, the CDR3 is TGTGCCAGCAGCCTAAGAGGGGGGCTTGAGCAGTTCTTC. The whole variable domain, remainder taken from reference TRBV11-2 and TRBJ2-1, is EAGVAQSPRYKIIEKRQSVAFWCNPISGHATLYWYQQILGQGPKLLIQFQNNGVVDDSQLPKDRFSAERLKGVDSTLKIQPAKLEDSAVYLCASSLRGGLEQFFGPGTRLTVL.